These 19 T cell receptor beta chains were sequenced from one sample in a study of neoadjuvant anti-PD-1 for oral cavity cancer. The assay was immunoSEQ multiplex PCR, and TCRdb's table has in-frame clones only and misses some. The profile covers 17,000 or so clones, with 50% to 70% appearing a single time and around 2.5% taken by the ten largest. This material consisted of PBMCs, taken before nivolumab (anti-PD-1) treatment. These TCRs come from a person between 40 and 79 years old with oral cavity squamous cell carcinoma.

The V call is TRBV7-2, the J call TRBJ1-5; D is uncertain. Germline V lookup: CDR1 SGHTA, CDR2 FQGNSA. The CDR3 extends over 15 amino acids. V lost 4 bases to trimming and J lost 0 bases, with 10 bases between them. CDR3 in DNA: TGTGCCAGCAGCTCAGTGACGGCTAGCAATCAGCCCCAGCATTTT. Amino acid sequence: CASSSVTASNQPQHF.

The chain couples TRBV5-1 to TRBJ2-7, with 9 bases fitting TRBD1. The CDR3 extends over 14 amino acids. Germline V gene sequence: CDR1 SGHRS, CDR2 YFSETQ. V shed 4 bases, J shed 2 bases, and the junction held 4 bases outside the gene matches. CDR3 sequence: CASSGGTGTYEQYF. The CDR3 bases are TGCGCCAGCAGCGGGGGGACAGGGACCTACGAGCAGTACTTC.

In this sample, this clone turned up a few times. V gene TRBV21-1 combines with J gene TRBJ2-7; the table's TRBD2 call for D was not verified on the DNA. TRBV21-1 is assigned pseudogene status. This CDR3 has 12 amino acids. CDR3 amino acids: CASSKSAYEQYF. The DNA of the CDR3 is TGTGCCAGCAGCAAATCTGCCTACGAGCAGTACTTC.

The chain has TRBV5-4 and TRBJ2-1, with 9 nucleotides matching TRBD2. CDR1 and CDR2 (germline): SGHNT, YYREEE (reference sequence). After removal of 0 bases from V and 6 bases from J, the junction contained 7 bases not matched to a gene. The CDR3 loop spans 16 amino acids. CDR3 region: CASSLDSGRGFNEQFF. CDR3 bases: TGTGCCAGCAGCTTGGATAGCGGGAGAGGGTTCAATGAGCAGTTCTTC.

This chain uses TRBV19 with TRBJ2-7; TRBD2 matches at 16 bases. This CDR3 is 16 amino acids long. V was pared by 3 bases and J by 7 bases, with 6 bases of the junction left unmatched. Germline-derived CDR1 and CDR2 are LNHDA and SQIVND (reference sequence). CDR3 in DNA: TGTGCCAGTAGTATGGGACTAGCGGGAGGGACCTGGGAGCAGTACTTC. Protein: CASSMGLAGGTWEQYF. The full variable domain, completed using reference TRBV19 and TRBJ2-7, is DGGITQSPKYLFRKEGQNVTLSCEQNLNHDAMYWYRQDPGQGLRLIYYSQIVNDFQKGDIAEGYSVSREKKESFPLTVTSAQKNPTAFYLCASSMGLAGGTWEQYFGPGTRLTVT.

The V and J genes are TRBV19 and TRBJ2-2; 9 bases match TRBD2. The CDR3 extends over 17 amino acids. The V gene's germline CDR1 is LNHDA and CDR2 SQIVND (reference sequence). With 4 bases clipped from V and 7 bases from J, the junction kept 13 bases outside the gene matches. The CDR3 loop is CASSTEWTSDGIGELFF. As DNA, the CDR3 is TGTGCCAGTAGTACTGAATGGACTAGCGATGGGATCGGGGAGCTGTTTTTT.

The CDR3 loop is CASSWELGETQYF. The CDR3 coding sequence is TGTGCCAGCAGTTGGGAGTTAGGAGAGACCCAGTACTTC. The chain recombines TRBV6-5 with TRBJ2-5, with D perhaps matching TRBD2 (5 bases). Between the trimmed V and J ends, which lost 4 bases and 4 bases, there was a span of 10 bases. CDR3 size: 13 residues. Germline CDR1 and CDR2: MNHEY and SVGAGI.

The gene calls are TRBV6-1 and TRBJ2-1; D not certain. This CDR3 is 12 amino acids long. Trimming took off 9 bases at V and 1 base at J, with 7 bases between the two ends. CDR1 and CDR2 from the germline V gene are MNHNS and SASEGT. The CDR3 loop is CASAPSYNEQFF. The CDR3 region has the DNA TGTGCCAGTGCCCCTTCCTACAATGAGCAGTTCTTC.

This chain links TRBV25-1 with TRBJ2-5; 9 bases map to TRBD1. The CDR3 covers 14 residues. Germline V lookup: CDR1 MGHDK, CDR2 SYGVNS. Losses at the gene ends were 7 bases for V and 6 bases for J; bases not matched to a gene: 9. The CDR3 sequence is CASNGQGSRKTQYF. Here the CDR3 DNA reads TGTGCCAGCAACGGACAGGGGTCTCGTAAGACCCAGTACTTC.

This clone was detected only once. The CDR3 sequence is CASSFGTGSPNQETQYF. Written as DNA, the CDR3 is TGTGCCAGCAGCTTCGGGACAGGGAGCCCGAACCAAGAGACCCAGTACTTC. This chain connects TRBV13 to TRBJ2-5, with 9 bases matching TRBD1. The CDR3 spans 17 residues. In germline, CDR1 is PRHDT, CDR2 FYEKMQ (reference sequence). V shed 3 bases and J 0 bases; nucleotides not matched to a gene: 8.

This clone was recorded a few times. This chain joins TRBV7-8 and TRBJ2-5; 11 bases line up with TRBD2. Germline CDR1 is SGHVS and CDR2 is FQNEAQ. The CDR3 spans 19 residues. J gave up 4 bases and V 0 bases, and 13 bases lay outside the gene matches. In DNA, the CDR3 is TGTGCCAGCAGCTTAGCGGGGCCTAGCGGGAGGCGACGTGGAGAGACCCAGTACTTC. Residues: CASSLAGPSGRRRGETQYF.

The chain combines TRBV30 with TRBJ2-7, with D uncertain. The ends were cut back, 1 base at V and 5 bases at J, with 9 bases in the middle. The CDR3 is 12 amino acids. The germline CDR1 and CDR2 sequences are GTSNPN and SVGIG (reference sequence). CDR3 DNA: TGTGCCTGGAGTGGTCCCACCGACGAGCAGTACTTC. Translation: CAWSGPTDEQYF.

This chain links TRBV10-3 with TRBJ2-5; no clear D gene. CDR1 and CDR2 from the germline V gene are ENHRY and SYGVKD. The CDR3 totals 14 residues. Trimming shortened V by 3 bases and J by 7 bases, and 15 bases separated the two germline ends. CDR3 nucleotide sequence: TGTGCCATCAGTGACTCGACGTCGACCGGGACCCAGTACTTC. Translation gives CAISDSTSTGTQYF.

This rearrangement joins TRBV5-1 to TRBJ2-5, with 9 bases aligning to TRBD2. V trimming: 2 bases; J trimming: 5 bases; junction bases outside the gene matches: 16. The germline CDR1 and CDR2 sequences are SGHRS and YFSETQ. The CDR3 runs to 18 residues. In DNA, the CDR3 is TGCGCCAGCAGCTTTGACCCGACTAGCGGCAGACCAGAGGAGACCCAGTACTTC. This gives the protein CASSFDPTSGRPEETQYF.

This clone came up a few times. V gene TRBV13 combines with J gene TRBJ1-1, with D possibly matching TRBD1 (6 bases). Per germline, CDR1 PRHDT and CDR2 FYEKMQ (reference sequence). The CDR3 has 16 residues. With 3 bases removed from V and 2 bases from J, the gap between germline ends came to 16 bases. The CDR3 DNA reads as TGTGCCAGCAGCTTCGGACAGATCTATCGAAACACTGAAGCTTTCTTT. Amino acids: CASSFGQIYRNTEAFF.

The chain is built from TRBV11-2 and TRBJ1-4; D is ambiguous. The germline V gene encodes CDR1 SGHAT and CDR2 FQNNGV. The CDR3 is 13 amino acids. V dropped 5 bases and J dropped 1 base, with 5 bases sitting between them. DNA for the CDR3: TGTGCCAGCAGCCACCTAACTAATGAAAAACTGTTTTTT. Translation: CASSHLTNEKLFF.

In the case of this clone: Its ends do not fully match the called genes, so a read error is possible. This chain joins TRBV2 and TRBJ2-2, with D possibly TRBD1 on 5 matching bases. CDR3 length equals 14 residues. Germline assignment: CDR1 SNHLY and CDR2 FYNNEI. In nucleotides, the CDR3 is TGTGCCAGCAACGGCAGGGCGAATACCGGGGAGCTGTTTTTT. Protein product: CASNGRANTGELFF.

V is TRBV7-2 and J is TRBJ2-2; weak D call: TRBD2 (6 bases). With 5 bases removed from V and 2 bases from J, the gap between germline ends came to 15 bases. Germline CDR1 is SGHTA and CDR2 is FQGNSA. This CDR3 is built from 16 residues. This CDR3 reads CASSGPGLLNTGELFF. The CDR3 DNA reads as TGTGCCAGCAGCGGCCCGGGACTCTTAAACACCGGGGAGCTGTTTTTT.

CDR3 region: CASSLGLKDGYTF. As DNA, the CDR3 is TGTGCCAGCAGTCTAGGACTTAAGGATGGCTACACCTTC. The chain has TRBV7-8 and TRBJ1-2, with no clear D. Looked up from germline, CDR1 is SGHVS and CDR2 is FQNEAQ. Trimming removed 6 bases from V and 6 bases from J, with 14 bases in between. This CDR3 region has 13 residues. Combining the CDR3 with reference TRBV7-8 and TRBJ1-2 gives the whole variable domain GAGVSQSPRYKVAKRGQDVALRCDPISGHVSLFWYQQALGQGPEFLTYFQNEAQLDKSGLPSDRFFAERPEGSVSTLKIQRTQQEDSAVYLCASSLGLKDGYTFGSGTRLTVV.